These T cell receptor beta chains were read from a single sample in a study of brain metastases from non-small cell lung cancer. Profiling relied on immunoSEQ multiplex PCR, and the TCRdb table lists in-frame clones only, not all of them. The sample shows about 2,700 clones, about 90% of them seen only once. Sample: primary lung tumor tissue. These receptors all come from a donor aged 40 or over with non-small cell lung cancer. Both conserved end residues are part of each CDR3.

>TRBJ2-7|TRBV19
CASSDLGASSYEQYF
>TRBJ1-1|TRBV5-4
CASSLETETEAFF
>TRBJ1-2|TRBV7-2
CASSPQFNYGYTF
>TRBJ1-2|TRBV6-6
CASRSDGNYGYTF
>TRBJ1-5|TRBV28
CASRTAQNQPQHF
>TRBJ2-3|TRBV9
CASSVRRGGTDTQYF
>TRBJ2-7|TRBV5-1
CASSRTVSYEQYF
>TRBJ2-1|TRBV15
CATSRDTPNEQFF
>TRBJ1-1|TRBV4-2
CASSQGRRYTEAFF
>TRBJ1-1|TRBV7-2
CASSLEGRYTEAFF
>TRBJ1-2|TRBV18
CASSPIETNYGYTF
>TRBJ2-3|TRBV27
CASRPGLVTDTQYF
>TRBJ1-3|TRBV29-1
CSVTPVEGNTIYF
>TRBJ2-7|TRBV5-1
CASSLSGATYYEQYF
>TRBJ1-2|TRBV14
CASSQVGYGYGYTF
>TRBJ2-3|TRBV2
CASGRERTDTQYF
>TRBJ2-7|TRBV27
CASGEIRTGAYEQYF
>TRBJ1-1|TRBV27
CASSLGGLRNTEAFF
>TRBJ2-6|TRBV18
CASSPRPGVWSGANVLTF
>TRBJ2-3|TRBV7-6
CASSSIRGDTQYF